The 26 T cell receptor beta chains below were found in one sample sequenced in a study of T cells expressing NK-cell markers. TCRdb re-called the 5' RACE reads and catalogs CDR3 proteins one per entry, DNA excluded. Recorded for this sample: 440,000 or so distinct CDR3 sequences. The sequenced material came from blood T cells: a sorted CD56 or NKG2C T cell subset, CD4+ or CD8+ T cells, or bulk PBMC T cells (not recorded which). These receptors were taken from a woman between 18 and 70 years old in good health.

CDR3 residues: CASRLGQFNEKLFF. The chain combines TRBV21-1 with TRBJ1-4; TCRdb's D call, TRBD1, is unchecked because there is no DNA. TRBV21-1 corresponds to a pseudogene. CDR3 length: 14 residues.

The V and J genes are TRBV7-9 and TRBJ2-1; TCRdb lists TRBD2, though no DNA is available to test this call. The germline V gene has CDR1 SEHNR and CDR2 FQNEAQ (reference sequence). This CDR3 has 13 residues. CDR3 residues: CASNVRILGEQFF.

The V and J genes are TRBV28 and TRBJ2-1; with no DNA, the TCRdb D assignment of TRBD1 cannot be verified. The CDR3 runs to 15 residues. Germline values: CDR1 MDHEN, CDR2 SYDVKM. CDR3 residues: CASSPLVTGGYLQFF.

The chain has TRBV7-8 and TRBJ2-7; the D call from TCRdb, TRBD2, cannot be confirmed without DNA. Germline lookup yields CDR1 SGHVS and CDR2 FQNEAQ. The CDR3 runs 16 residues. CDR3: CASSLPSGTKMYEQYF.

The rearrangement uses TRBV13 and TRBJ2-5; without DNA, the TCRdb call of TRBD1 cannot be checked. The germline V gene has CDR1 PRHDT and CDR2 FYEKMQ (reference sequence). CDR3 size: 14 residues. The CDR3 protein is CASSSTEKQETQYF. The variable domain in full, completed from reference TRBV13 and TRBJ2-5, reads AAGVIQSPRHLIKEKRETATLKCYPIPRHDTVYWYQQGPGQDPQFLISFYEKMQSDKGSIPDRFSAQQFSDYHSELNMSSLELGDSALYFCASSSTEKQETQYFGPGTRLLVL.

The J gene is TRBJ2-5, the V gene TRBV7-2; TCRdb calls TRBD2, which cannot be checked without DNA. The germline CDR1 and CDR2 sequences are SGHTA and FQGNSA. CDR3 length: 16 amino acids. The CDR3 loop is CASSPGTSGLGVPQYF.

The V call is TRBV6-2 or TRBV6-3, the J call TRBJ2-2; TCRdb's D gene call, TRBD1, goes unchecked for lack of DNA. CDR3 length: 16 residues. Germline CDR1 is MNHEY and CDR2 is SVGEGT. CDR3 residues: CASSLPGDREWGELFF.

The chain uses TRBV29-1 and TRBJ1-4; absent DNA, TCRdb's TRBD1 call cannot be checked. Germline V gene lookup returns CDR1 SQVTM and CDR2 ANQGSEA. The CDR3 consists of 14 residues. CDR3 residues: CSVPGDPYNEKLFF.

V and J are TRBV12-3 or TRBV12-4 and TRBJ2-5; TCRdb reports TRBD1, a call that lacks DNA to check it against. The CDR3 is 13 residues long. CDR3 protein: CASTPWLGETQYF.

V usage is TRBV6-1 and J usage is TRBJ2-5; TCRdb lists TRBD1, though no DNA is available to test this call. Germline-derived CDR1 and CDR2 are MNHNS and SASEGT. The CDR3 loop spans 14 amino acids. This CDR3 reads CASRAGASVETQYF.

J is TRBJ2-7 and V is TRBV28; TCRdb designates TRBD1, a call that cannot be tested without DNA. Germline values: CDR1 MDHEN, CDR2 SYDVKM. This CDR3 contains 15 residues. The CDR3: CASSSMGGLRYEQYF.

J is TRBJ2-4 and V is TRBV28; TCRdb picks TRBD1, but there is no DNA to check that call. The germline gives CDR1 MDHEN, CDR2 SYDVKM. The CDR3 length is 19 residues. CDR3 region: CASSFSAYNRGYTKNIQYF. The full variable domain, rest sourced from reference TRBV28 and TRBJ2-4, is DVKVTQSSRYLVKRTGEKVFLECVQDMDHENMFWYRQDPGLGLRLIYFSYDVKMKEKGDIPEGYSVSREKKERFSLILESASTNQTSMYLCASSFSAYNRGYTKNIQYFGAGTRLSVL.

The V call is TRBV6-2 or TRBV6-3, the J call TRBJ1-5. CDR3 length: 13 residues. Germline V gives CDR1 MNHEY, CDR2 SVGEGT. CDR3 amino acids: CASSPQRNQPQHF.

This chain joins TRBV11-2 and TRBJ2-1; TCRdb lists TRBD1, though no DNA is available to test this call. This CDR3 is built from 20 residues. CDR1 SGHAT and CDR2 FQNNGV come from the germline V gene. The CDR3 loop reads CASSLLTGTGVSGSRSEQFF.

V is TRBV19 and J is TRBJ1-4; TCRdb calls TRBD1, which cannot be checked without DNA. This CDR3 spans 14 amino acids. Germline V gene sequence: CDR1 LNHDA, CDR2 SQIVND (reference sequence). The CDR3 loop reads CASSIGRGKEKLFF.

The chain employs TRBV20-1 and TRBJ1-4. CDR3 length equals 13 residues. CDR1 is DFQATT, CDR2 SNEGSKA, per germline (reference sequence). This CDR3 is CSAKRSENEKLFF.

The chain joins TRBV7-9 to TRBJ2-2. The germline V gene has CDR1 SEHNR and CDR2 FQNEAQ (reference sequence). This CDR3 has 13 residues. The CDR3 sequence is CASSPIDGGELFF. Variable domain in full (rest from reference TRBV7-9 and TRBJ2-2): DTGVSQNPRHKITKRGQNVTFRCDPISEHNRLYWYRQTLGQGPEFLTYFQNEAQLEKSRLLSDRFSAERPKGSFSTLEIQRTEQGDSAMYLCASSPIDGGELFFGEGSRLTVL.

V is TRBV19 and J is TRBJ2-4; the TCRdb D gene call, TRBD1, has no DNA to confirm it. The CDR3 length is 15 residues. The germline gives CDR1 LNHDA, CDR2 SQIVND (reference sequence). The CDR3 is CASSSPGLAKNIQYF.

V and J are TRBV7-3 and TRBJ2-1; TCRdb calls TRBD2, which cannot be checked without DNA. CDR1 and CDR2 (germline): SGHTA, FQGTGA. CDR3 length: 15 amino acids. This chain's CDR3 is CASSTVTSGLNEQFF.

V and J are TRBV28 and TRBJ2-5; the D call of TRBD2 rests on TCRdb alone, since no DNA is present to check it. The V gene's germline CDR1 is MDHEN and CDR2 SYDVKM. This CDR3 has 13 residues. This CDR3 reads CASVALNQETQYF.

The CDR3 protein is CASSQSGIGGTEAFF. V gene TRBV16 combines with J gene TRBJ1-1; TCRdb returns TRBD1, unconfirmable since there is no DNA. CDR1 and CDR2 from the germline V gene are KGHSY and FQNENV. The CDR3 spans 15 residues.

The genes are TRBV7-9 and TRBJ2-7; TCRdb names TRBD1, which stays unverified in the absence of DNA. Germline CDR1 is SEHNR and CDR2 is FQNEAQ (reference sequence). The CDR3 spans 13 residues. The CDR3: CASSTSSGGEQYF.

CDR3 loop: CSARKIGNTIYF. V usage is TRBV20-1 and J usage is TRBJ1-3. Germline CDR1 DFQATT, CDR2 SNEGSKA (reference sequence). The CDR3 has 12 amino acids.

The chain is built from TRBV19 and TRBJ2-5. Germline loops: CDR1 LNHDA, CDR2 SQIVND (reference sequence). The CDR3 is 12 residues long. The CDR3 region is CASSDVVETQYF.

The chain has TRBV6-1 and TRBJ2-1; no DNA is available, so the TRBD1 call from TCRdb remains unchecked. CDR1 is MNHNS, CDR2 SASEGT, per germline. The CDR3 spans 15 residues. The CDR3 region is CASSEGVGGYNEQFF.

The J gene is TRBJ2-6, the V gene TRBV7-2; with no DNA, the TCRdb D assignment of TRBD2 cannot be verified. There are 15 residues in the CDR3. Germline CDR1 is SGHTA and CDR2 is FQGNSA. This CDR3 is CASGHRALTANVLTF. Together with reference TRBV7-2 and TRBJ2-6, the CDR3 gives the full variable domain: GAGVSQSPSNKVTEKGKDVELRCDPISGHTALYWYRQSLGQGLEFLIYFQGNSAPDKSGLPSDRFSAERTGGSVSTLTIQRTQQEDSAVYLCASGHRALTANVLTFGAGSRLTVL.